This TCR beta chain appears in the sequencing data of a study of cytomegalovirus exposure and HLA in healthy donors. Use of 60 Vbeta and 13 Jbeta primers characterized the PCR. Clones were sequenced by immunoSEQ multiplex PCR, and TCRdb holds only the in-frame ones, with some missing. The sample has 170,000 or so clones, about 80% seen once; the top ten hold around 7.3%. Each donor's status was that of a healthy bone marrow donor. Trimming pared 5 bases from V and 7 bases from J, leaving 20 bases between. CDR3 size: 15 residues. Germline CDR1 is MNHEY and CDR2 is SVGAGI. This clonotype was obtained from a man aged 25-40 years in good health and CMV-seropositive. The specimen was PBMCs. The chain employs TRBV6-5 and TRBJ1-2, with D maybe TRBD1 (6 bases). CDR3 residues: CASSGSGGAVSGYTF. The CDR3, as DNA: TGTGCCAGCAGTGGGAGTGGGGGGGCGGTGAGTGGCTACACCTTC.